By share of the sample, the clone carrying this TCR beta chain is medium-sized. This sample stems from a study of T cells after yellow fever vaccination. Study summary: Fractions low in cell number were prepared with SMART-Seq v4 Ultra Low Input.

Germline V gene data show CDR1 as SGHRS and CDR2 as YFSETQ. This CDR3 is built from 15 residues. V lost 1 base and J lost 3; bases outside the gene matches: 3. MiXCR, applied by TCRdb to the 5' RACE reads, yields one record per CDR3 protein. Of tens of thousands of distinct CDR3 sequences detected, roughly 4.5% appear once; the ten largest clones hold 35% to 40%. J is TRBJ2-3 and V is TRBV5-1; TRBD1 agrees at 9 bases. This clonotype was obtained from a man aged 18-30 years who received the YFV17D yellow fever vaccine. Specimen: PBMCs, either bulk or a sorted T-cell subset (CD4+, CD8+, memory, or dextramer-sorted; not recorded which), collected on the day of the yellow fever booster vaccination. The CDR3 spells CASSLMDRGTDTQYF. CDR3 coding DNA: TGCGCCAGCAGCTTGATGGACAGGGGAACAGATACGCAGTATTTT. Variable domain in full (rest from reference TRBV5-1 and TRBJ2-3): KAGVTQTPRYLIKTRGQQVTLSCSPISGHRSVSWYQQTPGQGLQFLFEYFSETQRNKGNFPGRFSGRQFSNSRSEMNVSTLELGDSALYLCASSLMDRGTDTQYFGPGTRLTVL.